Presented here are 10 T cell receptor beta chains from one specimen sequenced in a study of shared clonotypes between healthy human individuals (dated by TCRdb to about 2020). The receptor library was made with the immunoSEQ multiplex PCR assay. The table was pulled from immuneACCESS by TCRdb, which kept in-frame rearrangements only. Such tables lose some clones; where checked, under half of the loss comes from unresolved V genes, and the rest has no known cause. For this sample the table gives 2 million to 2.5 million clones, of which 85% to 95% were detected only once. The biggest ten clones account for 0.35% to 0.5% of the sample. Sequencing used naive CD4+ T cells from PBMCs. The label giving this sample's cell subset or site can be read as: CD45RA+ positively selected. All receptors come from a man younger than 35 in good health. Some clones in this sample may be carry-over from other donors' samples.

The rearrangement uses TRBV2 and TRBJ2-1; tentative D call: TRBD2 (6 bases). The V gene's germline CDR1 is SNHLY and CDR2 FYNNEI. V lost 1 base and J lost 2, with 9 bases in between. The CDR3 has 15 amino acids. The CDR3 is CASSEEGLPYNEQFF. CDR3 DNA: TGTGCCAGCAGTGAAGAGGGACTCCCCTACAATGAGCAGTTCTTC.

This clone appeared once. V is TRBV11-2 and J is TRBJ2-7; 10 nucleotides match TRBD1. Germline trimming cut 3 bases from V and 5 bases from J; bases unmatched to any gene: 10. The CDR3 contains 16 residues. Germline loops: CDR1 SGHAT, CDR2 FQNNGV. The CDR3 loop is CASSFSSGTGVNEQYF. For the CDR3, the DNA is TGTGCCAGCAGCTTCAGCTCCGGGACAGGGGTTAACGAGCAGTACTTC.

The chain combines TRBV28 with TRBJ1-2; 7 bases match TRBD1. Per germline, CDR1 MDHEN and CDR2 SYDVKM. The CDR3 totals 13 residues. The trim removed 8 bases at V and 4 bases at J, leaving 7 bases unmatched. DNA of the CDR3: TGTGCCAGCGGGCTACAGGGGAGCTATGGCTACACCTTC. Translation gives CASGLQGSYGYTF.

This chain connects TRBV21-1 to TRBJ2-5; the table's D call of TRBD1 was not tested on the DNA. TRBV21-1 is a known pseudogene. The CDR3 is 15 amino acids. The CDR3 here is CASSKNDSRQETQYF. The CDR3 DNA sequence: TGTGCCAGCAGCAAAAACGACAGCCGCCAAGAGACCCAGTACTTC.

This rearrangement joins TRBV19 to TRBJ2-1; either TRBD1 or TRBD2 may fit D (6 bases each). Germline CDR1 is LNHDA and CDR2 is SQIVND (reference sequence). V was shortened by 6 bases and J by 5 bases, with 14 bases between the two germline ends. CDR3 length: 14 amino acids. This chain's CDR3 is CASSKGGSNNEQFF. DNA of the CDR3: TGTGCCAGTAGCAAGGGGGGTTCGAACAATGAGCAGTTCTTC. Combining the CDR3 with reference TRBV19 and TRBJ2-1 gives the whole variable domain DGGITQSPKYLFRKEGQNVTLSCEQNLNHDAMYWYRQDPGQGLRLIYYSQIVNDFQKGDIAEGYSVSREKKESFPLTVTSAQKNPTAFYLCASSKGGSNNEQFFGPGTRLTVL.

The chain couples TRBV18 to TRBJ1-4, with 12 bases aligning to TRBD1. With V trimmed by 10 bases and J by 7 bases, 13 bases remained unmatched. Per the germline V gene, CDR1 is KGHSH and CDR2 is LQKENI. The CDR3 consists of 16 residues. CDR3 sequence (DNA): TGTGCCACCCCACCGGGACAGGGGGCACTTGGTGAAAAACTGTTTTTT. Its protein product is CATPPGQGALGEKLFF.

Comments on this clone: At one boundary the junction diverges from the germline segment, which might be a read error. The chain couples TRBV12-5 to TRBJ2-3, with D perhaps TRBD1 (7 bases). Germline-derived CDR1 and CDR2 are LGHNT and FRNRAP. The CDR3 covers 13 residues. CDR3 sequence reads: CASGGTGTDTQYF. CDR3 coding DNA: TGTGCCAGTGGGGGGACAGGCACAGATACGCAGTATTTT.

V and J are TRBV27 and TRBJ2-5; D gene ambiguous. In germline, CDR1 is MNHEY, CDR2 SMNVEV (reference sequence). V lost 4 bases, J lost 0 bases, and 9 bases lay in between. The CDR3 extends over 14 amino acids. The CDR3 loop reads CASSSPVDQETQYF. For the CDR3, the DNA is TGTGCCAGCAGTTCGCCAGTAGACCAAGAGACCCAGTACTTC.

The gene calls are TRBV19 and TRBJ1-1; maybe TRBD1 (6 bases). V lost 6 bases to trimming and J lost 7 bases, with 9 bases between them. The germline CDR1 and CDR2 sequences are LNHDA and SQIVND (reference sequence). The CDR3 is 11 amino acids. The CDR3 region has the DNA TGTGCCAGTAGGACCAGGGGTGAAGCTTTCTTT. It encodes CASRTRGEAFF.

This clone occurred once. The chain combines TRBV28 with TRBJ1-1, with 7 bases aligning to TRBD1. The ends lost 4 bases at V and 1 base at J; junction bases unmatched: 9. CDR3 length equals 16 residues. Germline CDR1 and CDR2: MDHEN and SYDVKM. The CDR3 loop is CASSSQQGRGNTEAFF. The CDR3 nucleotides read TGTGCCAGCAGTTCGCAACAGGGGCGGGGGAACACTGAAGCTTTCTTT.